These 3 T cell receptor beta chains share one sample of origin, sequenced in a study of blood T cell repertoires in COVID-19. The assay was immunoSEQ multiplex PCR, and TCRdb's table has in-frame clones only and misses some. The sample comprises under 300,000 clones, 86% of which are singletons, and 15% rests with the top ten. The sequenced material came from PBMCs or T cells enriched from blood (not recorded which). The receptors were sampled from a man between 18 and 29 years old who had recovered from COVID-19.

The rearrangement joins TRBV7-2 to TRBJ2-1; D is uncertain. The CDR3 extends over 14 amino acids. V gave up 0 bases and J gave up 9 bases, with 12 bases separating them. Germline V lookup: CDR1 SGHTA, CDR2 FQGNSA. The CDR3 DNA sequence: TGTGCCAGCAGCTTAGCGTCACCAACCGGTGAGCAGTTCTTC. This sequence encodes CASSLASPTGEQFF.

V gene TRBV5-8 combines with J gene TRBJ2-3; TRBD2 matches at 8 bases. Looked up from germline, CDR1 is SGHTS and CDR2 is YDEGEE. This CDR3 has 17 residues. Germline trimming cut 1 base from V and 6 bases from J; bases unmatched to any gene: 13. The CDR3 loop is CASSLKRGTTSPDTQYF. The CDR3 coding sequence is TGTGCCAGCAGCTTGAAGCGGGGGACGACCTCTCCCGATACGCAGTATTTT.

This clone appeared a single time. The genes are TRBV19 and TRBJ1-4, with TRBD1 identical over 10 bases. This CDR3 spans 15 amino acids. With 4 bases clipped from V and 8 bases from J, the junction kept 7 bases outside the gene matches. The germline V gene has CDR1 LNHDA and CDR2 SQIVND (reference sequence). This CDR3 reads CASSTTGGRGEKLFF. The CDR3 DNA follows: TGTGCCAGTAGTACGACAGGGGGCCGGGGAGAAAAACTGTTTTTT.